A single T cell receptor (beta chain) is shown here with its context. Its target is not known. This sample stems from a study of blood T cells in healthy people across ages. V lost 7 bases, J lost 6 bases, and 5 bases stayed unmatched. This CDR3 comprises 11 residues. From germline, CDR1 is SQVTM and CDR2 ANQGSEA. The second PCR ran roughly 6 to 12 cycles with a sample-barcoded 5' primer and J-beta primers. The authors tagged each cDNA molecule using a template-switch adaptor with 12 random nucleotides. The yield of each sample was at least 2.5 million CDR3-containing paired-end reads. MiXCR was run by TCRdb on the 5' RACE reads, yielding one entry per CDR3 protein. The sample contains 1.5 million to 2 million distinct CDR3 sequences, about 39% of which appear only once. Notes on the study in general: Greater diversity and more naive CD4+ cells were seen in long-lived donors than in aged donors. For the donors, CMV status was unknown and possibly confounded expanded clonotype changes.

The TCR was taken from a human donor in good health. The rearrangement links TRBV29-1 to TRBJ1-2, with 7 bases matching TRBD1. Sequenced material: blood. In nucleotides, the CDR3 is TGCAGCGCACAGGGGTGGGATGGCTACACCTTC. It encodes CSAQGWDGYTF.